This passage covers 26 T cell receptor beta chains from one sample sequenced in a study of shared clonotypes between healthy human individuals. Clones were read by immunoSEQ multiplex PCR, and TCRdb kept only the in-frame ones, dropping some. The repertoire holds approximately 320,000 clones, roughly 70% seen once, with around 10% in the top ten. The sample was memory CD4+ T cells sorted from blood. The subset was: CD45RA-negative fraction. The receptor set was obtained from a man aged 25-45 years in good health.

The chain couples TRBV21-1 to TRBJ1-3; the D call of TRBD1 is as the table states it, not checked on the DNA. TRBV21-1 is an annotated pseudogene. The CDR3 is 18 residues long. The CDR3 loop is CASSKEYGTESSGNTIYF. The CDR3 bases are TGTGCCAGCAGCAAAGAATATGGGACAGAATCCTCTGGAAACACCATATATTTT.

The chain couples TRBV6-4 to TRBJ1-1; tentatively, D is TRBD1 (6 bases). The CDR3 loop spans 14 amino acids. CDR1 and CDR2 (germline): MRHNA, SNTAGT. Deletions cut 5 bases from V and 1 base from J, with 11 bases between. The chain's CDR3 is CASSLLGGNTEAFF. The DNA for the CDR3 is TGTGCCAGCAGTTTATTAGGGGGGAACACTGAAGCTTTCTTT.

This clone was counted only a few times. The V gene is TRBV5-1, the J gene TRBJ2-5; TRBD1 is a possible D gene (6 bases). The germline gives CDR1 SGHRS, CDR2 YFSETQ. The V end lost 4 bases, the J end lost 1 base, and 11 bases lay between the germline ends. CDR3 length: 14 amino acids. Here the CDR3 DNA reads TGCGCCAGCAGCGAGACAGGAGCCCAAGAGACCCAGTACTTC. Its translation: CASSETGAQETQYF. Full variable domain (rest looked up from reference TRBV5-1 and TRBJ2-5): KAGVTQTPRYLIKTRGQQVTLSCSPISGHRSVSWYQQTPGQGLQFLFEYFSETQRNKGNFPGRFSGRQFSNSRSEMNVSTLELGDSALYLCASSETGAQETQYFGPGTRLLVL.

The V gene is TRBV5-6, the J gene TRBJ1-6; TRBD1 is a possible D gene (5 bases). CDR3 length equals 16 residues. V lost 5 bases and J 10 bases, leaving 22 bases between the germline ends. The germline V gene encodes CDR1 SGHDT and CDR2 YYEEEE. The CDR3 region has the DNA TGTGCCAGCAGACTGGGGAGGGGACCCGGCTCCTCACCCCTCCACTTT. Its protein is CASRLGRGPGSSPLHF.

This chain connects TRBV9 to TRBJ1-3, with 7 bases aligning to TRBD1. The CDR3 totals 16 residues. Germline assignment: CDR1 SGDLS and CDR2 YYNGEE. Germline trimming cut 0 bases from V and 0 bases from J; bases unmatched to any gene: 3. For the CDR3, the DNA is TGTGCCAGCAGCGTAGCCGGGACAGCCTCTGGAAACACCATATATTTT. Translated: CASSVAGTASGNTIYF. Together with reference TRBV9 and TRBJ1-3, the CDR3 gives the full variable domain: DSGVTQTPKHLITATGQRVTLRCSPRSGDLSVYWYQQSLDQGLQFLIQYYNGEERAKGNILERFSAQQFPDLHSELNLSSLELGDSALYFCASSVAGTASGNTIYFGEGSWLTVV.

This chain connects TRBV5-1 to TRBJ2-5; no clear D gene. Trimming removed 2 bases from V and 2 bases from J, with 13 bases in between. Germline values: CDR1 SGHRS, CDR2 YFSETQ. CDR3 length: 15 residues. CDR3 coding DNA: TGCGCCAGCAGCTTATCTTCCGCTGGACAAGAGACCCAGTACTTC. Translating it yields CASSLSSAGQETQYF.

The count of this clone is one. This rearrangement joins TRBV7-2 to TRBJ1-4; the D is unclear. Germline CDR1 reads SGHTA; CDR2 reads FQGNSA. V lost 4 bases and J 3 bases, leaving 6 bases between the germline ends. This CDR3 region has 13 residues. Written as DNA, the CDR3 is TGTGCCAGCAGCTCAACAGCTAATGAAAAACTGTTTTTT. This gives the protein CASSSTANEKLFF. Supplemented by reference TRBV7-2 and TRBJ1-4, the full variable domain reads GAGVSQSPSNKVTEKGKDVELRCDPISGHTALYWYRQSLGQGLEFLIYFQGNSAPDKSGLPSDRFSAERTGGSVSTLTIQRTQQEDSAVYLCASSSTANEKLFFGSGTQLSVL.

V is TRBV11-2 and J is TRBJ2-5; no reliable D call. CDR3 length: 13 residues. Germline V CDR1 and CDR2: SGHAT, FQNNGV. The V end lost 5 bases, the J end lost 1 base, and 8 bases lay between the germline ends. The CDR3 sequence is CASSRERQETQYF. CDR3 bases: TGTGCCAGCAGCAGGGAACGCCAAGAGACCCAGTACTTC.

V is TRBV11-2 and J is TRBJ1-5; D remains ambiguous. The CDR3 length is 13 residues. Germline V CDR1 and CDR2: SGHAT, FQNNGV. With 1 base removed from V and 7 bases from J, the gap between germline ends came to 8 bases. The DNA for the CDR3 is TGTGCCAGCAGCTTAGCCCCGAGGCAGCCCCAGCATTTT. Its translation is CASSLAPRQPQHF.

This clone showed up just a few times. The chain carries TRBV9 and TRBJ1-1, with D maybe TRBD1 (5 bases). CDR1 is SGDLS and CDR2 is YYNGEE in the germline V gene. CDR3 length: 15 amino acids. Trimming took 3 bases from V and 5 from J, leaving 17 bases between them. CDR3 sequence reads: CASSAGTLGRTEAFF. As DNA, the CDR3 is TGTGCCAGCAGCGCCGGGACTCTGGGAAGGACTGAAGCTTTCTTT.

This chain links TRBV15 with TRBJ2-7, with 10 bases that match TRBD2. The CDR3 spans 18 residues. In germline, CDR1 is LNHNV, CDR2 YYDKDF (reference sequence). Germline trimming cut 1 base from V and 0 bases from J; bases unmatched to any gene: 9. The CDR3 sequence: CATSRGKGLAVSSYEQYF. The CDR3 bases are TGTGCCACCAGCAGAGGAAAAGGACTAGCGGTTAGCTCCTACGAGCAGTACTTC.

This clone was found many times. This sequence joins TRBV7-8 and TRBJ1-5; D call uncertain. V lost 5 bases, J lost 1 base, and 15 bases lay in between. The CDR3 has 16 amino acids. Germline V gene data show CDR1 as SGHVS and CDR2 as FQNEAQ. The CDR3 spells CASSEGQLGSNQPQHF. CDR3 nucleotides: TGTGCCAGCAGCGAGGGTCAGCTTGGAAGCAATCAGCCCCAGCATTTT.

V gene TRBV9 combines with J gene TRBJ2-1; perhaps TRBD1 as D (6 bases). Germline CDR1 reads SGDLS; CDR2 reads YYNGEE. The V end was cut by 4 bases, the J end by 15 bases, with 17 bases between. This CDR3 spans 12 amino acids. This CDR3 is CASSSPEGVRFF. The CDR3 DNA follows: TGTGCCAGCAGCTCCCCTGAGGGGGTTCGGTTCTTC.

The chain employs TRBV28 and TRBJ1-5; 7 bases are a match to TRBD1. V gave up 10 bases and J gave up 4 bases; unmatched junction bases: 13. Germline loops: CDR1 MDHEN, CDR2 SYDVKM. CDR3 length: 15 amino acids. The CDR3, as DNA: TGTGCCAACCGACAGGGCGGGTTTCGGAATCAGCCCCAGCATTTT. As protein: CANRQGGFRNQPQHF.

This clone appeared a single time. This chain uses TRBV10-1 with TRBJ1-5, with TRBD1 matching 7 bases. The CDR3 has 19 residues. Germline V gives CDR1 WNHNN, CDR2 SYGVQD (reference sequence). V was pared by 0 bases and J by 2 bases, with 13 bases of the junction left unmatched. CDR3 amino acids: CASSESRGVDRVGNQPQHF. The CDR3 nucleotides are TGCGCCAGCAGTGAGTCTAGGGGGGTTGACAGGGTCGGCAATCAGCCCCAGCATTTT.

CDR3 in amino acids: CASSEGTGTYEQYF. The CDR3 bases are TGCGCCAGCAGTGAGGGGACAGGTACCTACGAGCAGTACTTC. V and J are TRBV10-1 and TRBJ2-7; 8 bases are shared with TRBD1. Germline CDR1 WNHNN, CDR2 SYGVQD (reference sequence). The length of the CDR3 is 14 residues. The junction had 2 bases not matched to a gene; V was cut back by 2 bases and J by 2 bases.

This clone has a handful of counts. The chain couples TRBV18 to TRBJ2-5; D possibly uses TRBD1 or TRBD2 (5 bases each). Germline V lookup: CDR1 KGHSH, CDR2 LQKENI. The V gene lost 5 bases and the J gene lost 4 bases, with 11 bases spanning the gap. The CDR3 consists of 13 residues. The CDR3 region has the DNA TGTGCCAGCTCAGTCAGGGAGCGAGAGACCCAGTACTTC. It encodes CASSVRERETQYF. The full variable domain, in which reference TRBV18 and TRBJ2-5 provide the parts outside the CDR3, is NAGVMQNPRHLVRRRGQEARLRCSPMKGHSHVYWYRQLPEEGLKFMVYLQKENIIDESGMPKERFSAEFPKEGPSILRIQQVVRGDSAAYFCASSVRERETQYFGPGTRLLVL.

The chain is built from TRBV7-2 and TRBJ1-2, with a possible D match to TRBD1 (5 bases). V lost 5 bases to trimming and J lost 2 bases, with 15 bases between them. Germline assignment: CDR1 SGHTA and CDR2 FQGNSA. The CDR3 is 15 residues long. The CDR3 reads CASSLVSGLNYGYTF. CDR3 bases: TGTGCCAGCAGCCTAGTGTCGGGACTCAACTATGGCTACACCTTC.

The V call is TRBV19, the J call TRBJ1-2, with a weak D call TRBD1 (6 bases). The germline V gene has CDR1 LNHDA and CDR2 SQIVND (reference sequence). The CDR3 is 13 amino acids. V was cut by 8 bases and J by 1 base, with 11 bases left in between. The CDR3 DNA sequence: TGTGCCAGTCGTAGACAGGTTAACTATGGCTACACCTTC. Translating gives CASRRQVNYGYTF.

The gene calls are TRBV6-1 and TRBJ1-3; D is ambiguous. The CDR3 is made up of 15 amino acids. The V gene's germline CDR1 is MNHNS and CDR2 SASEGT. Trimming pared 0 bases from V and 4 bases from J, leaving 10 bases between. CDR3 nucleotides: TGTGCCAGCAGTGAAGCGCCTACACAGGGAAACACCATATATTTT. Translating gives CASSEAPTQGNTIYF.

Worth noting for this clone: The same CDR3 arises from other DNA sequences in this sample as well. The rearrangement links TRBV6-1 to TRBJ2-6; D call uncertain. Germline CDR1 MNHNS, CDR2 SASEGT. Trimming stripped 4 bases from V and 1 base from J, with 5 bases between. The CDR3 length is 14 residues. CDR3 sequence (DNA): TGTGCCAGCAGTGGCCTGTCTGGGGCCAACGTCCTGACTTTC. Translated, it gives CASSGLSGANVLTF.

The rearrangement links TRBV4-1 to TRBJ2-5; tentatively, D is TRBD1 or TRBD2 (5 bases each). CDR1 is MGHRA, CDR2 YSYEKL, per germline. V shed 1 base and J shed 3 bases, with 21 bases lying between them. CDR3 length: 18 residues. The CDR3 sequence is CASSQGVGGTTSKETQYF. CDR3 nucleotide sequence: TGCGCCAGCAGCCAAGGGGTTGGGGGAACCACTTCGAAAGAGACCCAGTACTTC.

This clone was seen just once. The chain couples TRBV28 to TRBJ1-2, with D maybe TRBD1 (5 bases). Looked up from germline, CDR1 is MDHEN and CDR2 is SYDVKM. This CDR3 is 14 amino acids long. V was trimmed by 9 bases and J by 6 bases, leaving 20 bases between them. The CDR3 loop is CASSSPGRGDGYTF. CDR3 sequence (DNA): TGTGCCAGTTCCTCCCCAGGTAGGGGCGATGGCTACACCTTC.

The V and J genes are TRBV7-6 and TRBJ2-7; 11 bases map to TRBD1. V shed 2 bases and J 6 bases; nucleotides not matched to a gene: 9. The CDR3 length is 16 residues. Germline CDR1 and CDR2: SGHVS and FNYEAQ. CDR3 DNA sequence: TGTGCCAGCAGCTTAACGTTTGGACAGGGGGCAGGCGAGCAGTACTTC. It specifies CASSLTFGQGAGEQYF.

The J gene is TRBJ1-5, the V gene TRBV18, with a tentative D call TRBD1 (5 bases). The CDR3 totals 14 residues. V was shortened by 3 bases and J by 5 bases, with 11 bases between the two germline ends. The germline CDR1 and CDR2 sequences are KGHSH and LQKENI. The CDR3 nucleotides read TGTGCCAGCTCACCTGGGGCAGGCTATCAGCCCCAGCATTTT. It encodes CASSPGAGYQPQHF.

With regard to this clone: Distinct nucleotide sequences in the sample also encode this CDR3. The chain uses TRBV18 and TRBJ2-1; D remains unclear. The V gene's germline CDR1 is KGHSH and CDR2 LQKENI. This CDR3 is built from 13 residues. Trimming stripped 6 bases from V and 5 bases from J, with 11 bases between. The CDR3 here is CASSPIRNNEQFF. The CDR3 coding sequence is TGTGCCAGCTCGCCCATTAGGAACAATGAGCAGTTCTTC.